The sequence of this T cell receptor beta chain was determined in a study of blood T cells in healthy people across ages. Peripheral blood from each donor was collected in a volume of roughly 9.2 milliliters. CDR3 length: 15 residues. CDR1 ENHRY and CDR2 SYGVKD come from the germline V gene. V gave up 2 bases and J gave up 6 bases, with 14 bases separating them. This clonotype was seen a few times. Sample-barcoded 5' priming and a J-beta primer mix drove a second PCR of roughly 6 to 12 cycles. TCRdb ran MiXCR on the 5' RACE reads and lists one entry per CDR3 protein. The table has more than 900,000 distinct CDR3 sequences, around 29% seen once. These same records also appear under a second study, on T cells of mothers and their children.

The receptor was derived from a woman in her forties in good health. The chain is built from TRBV10-3 and TRBJ2-1, with a possible D match to TRBD2 (5 bases). The sample consisted of blood. The CDR3 sequence: CAISERSWRANEQFF. The CDR3 DNA reads as TGTGCCATCAGTGAGCGAAGCTGGCGGGCCAATGAGCAGTTCTTC.